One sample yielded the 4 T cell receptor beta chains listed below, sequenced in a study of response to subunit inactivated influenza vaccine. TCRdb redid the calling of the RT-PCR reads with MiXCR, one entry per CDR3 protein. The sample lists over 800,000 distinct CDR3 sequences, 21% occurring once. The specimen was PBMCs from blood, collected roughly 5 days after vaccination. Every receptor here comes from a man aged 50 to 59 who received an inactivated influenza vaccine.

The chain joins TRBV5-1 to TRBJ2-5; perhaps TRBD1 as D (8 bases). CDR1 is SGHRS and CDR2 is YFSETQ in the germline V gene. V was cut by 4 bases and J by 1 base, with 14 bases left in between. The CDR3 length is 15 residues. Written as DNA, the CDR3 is TGCGCCAGCAGCGGGGGGGGACAGGCCCAAGAGACCCAGTACTTC. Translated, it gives CASSGGGQAQETQYF. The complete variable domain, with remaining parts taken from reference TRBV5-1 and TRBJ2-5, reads KAGVTQTPRYLIKTRGQQVTLSCSPISGHRSVSWYQQTPGQGLQFLFEYFSETQRNKGNFPGRFSGRQFSNSRSEMNVSTLELGDSALYLCASSGGGQAQETQYFGPGTRLLVL.

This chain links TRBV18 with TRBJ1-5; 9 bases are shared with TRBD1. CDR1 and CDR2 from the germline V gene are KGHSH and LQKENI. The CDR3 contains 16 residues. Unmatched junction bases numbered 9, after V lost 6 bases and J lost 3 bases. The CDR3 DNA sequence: TGTGCCAGCTCGCAAGGGACAGGGATTCACAATCAGCCCCAGCATTTT. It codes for CASSQGTGIHNQPQHF. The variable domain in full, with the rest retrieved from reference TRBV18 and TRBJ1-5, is NAGVMQNPRHLVRRRGQEARLRCSPMKGHSHVYWYRQLPEEGLKFMVYLQKENIIDESGMPKERFSAEFPKEGPSILRIQQVVRGDSAAYFCASSQGTGIHNQPQHFGDGTRLSIL.

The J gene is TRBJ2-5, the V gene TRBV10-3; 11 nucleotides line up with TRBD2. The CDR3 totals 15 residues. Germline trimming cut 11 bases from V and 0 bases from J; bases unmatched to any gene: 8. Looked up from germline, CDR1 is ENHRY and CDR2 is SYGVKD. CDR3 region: CAARPSGGYQETQYF. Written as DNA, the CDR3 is TGTGCCGCCCGCCCTAGCGGGGGGTACCAAGAGACCCAGTACTTC.

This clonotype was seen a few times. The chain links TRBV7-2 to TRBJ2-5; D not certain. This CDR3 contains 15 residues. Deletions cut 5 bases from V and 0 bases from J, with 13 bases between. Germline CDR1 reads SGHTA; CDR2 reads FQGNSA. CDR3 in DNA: TGTGCCAGCAGCCCCGGGTCCTGGTACCAAGAGACCCAGTACTTC. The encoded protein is CASSPGSWYQETQYF.